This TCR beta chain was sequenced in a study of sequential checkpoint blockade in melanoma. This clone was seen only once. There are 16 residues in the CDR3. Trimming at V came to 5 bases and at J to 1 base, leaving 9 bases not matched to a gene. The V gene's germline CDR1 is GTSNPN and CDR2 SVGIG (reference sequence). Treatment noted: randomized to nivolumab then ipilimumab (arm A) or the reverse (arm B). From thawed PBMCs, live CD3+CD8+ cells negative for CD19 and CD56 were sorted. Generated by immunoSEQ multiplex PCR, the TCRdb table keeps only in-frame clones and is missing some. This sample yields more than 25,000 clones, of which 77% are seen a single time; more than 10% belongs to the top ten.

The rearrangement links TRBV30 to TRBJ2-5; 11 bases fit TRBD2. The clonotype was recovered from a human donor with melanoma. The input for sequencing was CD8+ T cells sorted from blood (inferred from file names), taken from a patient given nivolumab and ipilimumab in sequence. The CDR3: CAWPPPGLAVQETQYF. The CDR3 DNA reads TGTGCCTGGCCCCCGCCGGGACTAGCGGTCCAAGAGACCCAGTACTTC.